There are a few counts of the clone carrying this T cell receptor beta chain. Expressed TCRB transcripts were sequenced, since all the RNA that had been isolated was reverse transcribed. Clones were sequenced by immunoSEQ multiplex PCR, and TCRdb holds only the in-frame ones, with some missing. Found here are about 320,000 clones, 11% to 15% of them singletons; the top ten hold under 8.5%. The sample belongs to a study of beta chain features in type 1 diabetes. CDR1 SEHNR and CDR2 FQNEAQ come from the germline V gene (reference sequence). Trimming cost V 1 base and J 4 bases, with 4 bases left between them. The CDR3 length is 12 residues.

The source of this sequence is a man between 25 and 39 years old in good health. The chain couples TRBV7-9 to TRBJ2-5; D is unresolved. Sequencing input: central memory CD4+ T cells from blood. DNA for the CDR3: TGTGCCAGCAGCTTAGTTAGAGAGACCCAGTACTTC. It translates to CASSLVRETQYF.